One sample yielded the 30 T cell receptor beta chains listed below, sequenced in a study of PD-1 blockade in classical Hodgkin lymphoma. Time point defined: cycle 4 day 1 (C4D1), after more than five weeks of nivolumab. There was relapse after autologous stem cell transplantation in every patient, and there was variation in brentuximab vedotin exposure. Negative magnetic selection isolated CD4+ T cells from thawed PBMCs. Assay: immunoSEQ multiplex PCR; the TCRdb copy retains only in-frame clones and omits some. Of 13,000 or so clones listed, about 80% were seen once; the top ten hold around 0.84%. This material consisted of CD4+ T cells from blood, taken before the fourth cycle of nivolumab. These receptors all stem from a human donor with classical Hodgkin lymphoma.

The V gene is TRBV28, the J gene TRBJ2-7; unclear D gene. V lost 5 bases and J 6 bases, leaving 8 bases between the germline ends. Germline loops: CDR1 MDHEN, CDR2 SYDVKM. CDR3 size: 11 residues. CDR3 loop: CASSESCEQYF. The CDR3, as DNA: TGTGCCAGCAGTGAAAGTTGCGAGCAGTACTTC. Together with reference TRBV28 and TRBJ2-7, the CDR3 gives the full variable domain: DVKVTQSSRYLVKRTGEKVFLECVQDMDHENMFWYRQDPGLGLRLIYFSYDVKMKEKGDIPEGYSVSREKKERFSLILESASTNQTSMYLCASSESCEQYFGPGTRLTVT.

V and J are TRBV7-9 and TRBJ1-1, with a weak D call TRBD1 (5 bases). CDR1 is SEHNR, CDR2 FQNEAQ, per germline (reference sequence). The CDR3 runs to 15 residues. V was trimmed by 4 bases and J by 5 bases, leaving 17 bases between them. CDR3 DNA: TGTGCCAGCAGCTCGACCAGGGCCGTGGGTACTGAAGCTTTCTTT. It codes for CASSSTRAVGTEAFF.

J is TRBJ2-7 and V is TRBV6-5, with 7 bases identical to TRBD1. The V segment lost 2 bases and the J segment 1 base; nucleotides outside the gene matches: 8. The CDR3 has 16 residues. Germline lookup yields CDR1 MNHEY and CDR2 SVGAGI. DNA for the CDR3: TGTGCCAGCAGTTACCATTCCGGGACAGCATCCTACGAGCAGTACTTC. The encoded protein is CASSYHSGTASYEQYF.

CDR3 sequence: CAWSVKYVRRFTEAFF. CDR3 sequence (DNA): TGTGCCTGGAGTGTAAAATACGTCAGGAGATTTACTGAAGCTTTCTTT. The rearrangement uses TRBV30 and TRBJ1-1, with no clear D. This CDR3 has 16 residues. Germline-derived CDR1 and CDR2 are GTSNPN and SVGIG (reference sequence). Trimming took 0 bases from V and 5 from J, leaving 19 bases between them. The whole variable domain, filled in from reference TRBV30 and TRBJ1-1, reads SQTIHQWPATLVQPVGSPLSLECTVEGTSNPNLYWYRQAAGRGLQLLFYSVGIGQISSEVPQNLSASRPQDRQFILSSKKLLLSDSGFYLCAWSVKYVRRFTEAFFGQGTRLTVV.

The chain combines TRBV6-5 with TRBJ2-1; 7 positions match TRBD2. The CDR3 has 16 amino acids. From germline, CDR1 is MNHEY and CDR2 SVGAGI. J was trimmed by 7 bases and V by 0 bases; bases with no gene match: 9. DNA of the CDR3: TGTGCCAGCAGTTACTCGCCGGGAGGAGGAGTTAATGAGCAGTTCTTC. It codes for CASSYSPGGGVNEQFF.

This sequence joins TRBV2 and TRBJ2-4; 12 bases match TRBD1. Looked up from germline, CDR1 is SNHLY and CDR2 is FYNNEI. Trimming took 7 bases from V and 0 from J; bases not matched to a gene: 19. The CDR3 extends over 21 amino acids. The CDR3 bases are TGTGCCAGCAAGCCGGGACAGGGGGCGAATTGGTCCCTACTAGCCAAAAACATTCAGTACTTC. It encodes CASKPGQGANWSLLAKNIQYF.

The chain has TRBV2 and TRBJ2-3, with D maybe TRBD2 (6 bases). V gave up 5 bases and J gave up 0 bases, with 9 bases separating them. The length of the CDR3 is 14 residues. Germline V lookup: CDR1 SNHLY, CDR2 FYNNEI. CDR3 DNA: TGTGCCAGCAGTTGGGACTTCAGCACAGATACGCAGTATTTT. The encoded protein is CASSWDFSTDTQYF.

The chain joins TRBV30 to TRBJ1-5; D remains ambiguous. The CDR3 has 13 residues. The V end was cut by 5 bases, the J end by 0 bases, with 8 bases between. The germline CDR1 and CDR2 sequences are GTSNPN and SVGIG (reference sequence). The CDR3 DNA sequence: TGTGCCTGGGCTGCGGGTAGCAATCAGCCCCAGCATTTT. Translation: CAWAAGSNQPQHF.

This chain links TRBV6-5 with TRBJ1-5; unclear D gene. Germline CDR1 is MNHEY and CDR2 is SVGAGI. V was trimmed by 5 bases and J by 4 bases, leaving 6 bases between them. This CDR3 is 12 amino acids long. The CDR3 DNA follows: TGTGCCAGCAGTCGACTAAATCAGCCCCAGCATTTT. This translates into CASSRLNQPQHF.

V usage is TRBV2 and J usage is TRBJ1-2; D is perhaps TRBD1 (5 bases). V lost 2 bases, J lost 2 bases, and 15 bases lay in between. CDR3 length: 16 residues. Germline V gives CDR1 SNHLY, CDR2 FYNNEI. As DNA, the CDR3 is TGTGCCAGCAGTGAACAGGGAGGAACTCTGAACTATGGCTACACCTTC. Protein: CASSEQGGTLNYGYTF.

The CDR3 here is CASSPPVRVTSTDTQYF. Written as DNA, the CDR3 is TGTGCCAGCTCACCACCGGTCCGGGTTACTAGCACAGATACGCAGTATTTT. This sequence joins TRBV18 and TRBJ2-3, with D hard to call. V was pared by 0 bases and J by 0 bases, with 13 bases between. The CDR3 has 17 residues. Germline V gene sequence: CDR1 KGHSH, CDR2 LQKENI.

V and J are TRBV11-1 and TRBJ1-2; D gene uncertain. CDR1 and CDR2 from the germline V gene are SGHAT and FQDESV (reference sequence). V lost 4 bases and J lost 4, with 16 bases in between. This CDR3 spans 15 amino acids. The CDR3 region is CASSSFKDPFYGYTF. The CDR3 DNA reads TGTGCCAGCAGCTCGTTCAAGGATCCATTCTATGGCTACACCTTC.

The chain joins TRBV10-3 to TRBJ1-1; 9 bases line up with TRBD1. CDR1 ENHRY and CDR2 SYGVKD come from the germline V gene. The CDR3 runs to 13 residues. After removal of 3 bases from V and 8 bases from J, the junction contained 4 bases not matched to a gene. The CDR3 reads CAISDSGTGEAFF. The CDR3 DNA is TGTGCCATCAGTGATTCCGGGACAGGGGAAGCTTTCTTT.

V usage is TRBV21-1 and J usage is TRBJ2-5. TRBV21-1 is a pseudogene segment. The CDR3 runs to 15 residues. CDR3 nucleotides: TGTGCCAGCAGCAAAGTTGGCCTCGGGCGGGAGACCCAGTACTTC. It encodes CASSKVGLGRETQYF.

The chain carries TRBV11-3 and TRBJ2-3; 8 bases agree with TRBD1. J lost 4 bases, V lost 5 bases, and 11 bases had no gene match. Looked up from germline, CDR1 is SGHNT and CDR2 is YENEEA. The CDR3 totals 16 residues. This chain's CDR3 is CASSARQGTKADTQYF. The CDR3 bases are TGTGCCAGCAGCGCCAGACAGGGGACAAAGGCAGATACGCAGTATTTT.

The chain uses TRBV2 and TRBJ2-3; 11 nucleotides line up with TRBD2. V trimming: 6 bases; J trimming: 2 bases; junction bases outside the gene matches: 7. The CDR3 runs to 16 residues. Germline assignment: CDR1 SNHLY and CDR2 FYNNEI. CDR3 sequence (DNA): TGTGCCAGCAGACCTCTAGCGGGGGGCCCCACAGATACGCAGTATTTT. This translates into CASRPLAGGPTDTQYF.

This chain links TRBV10-3 with TRBJ2-2; 9 nucleotides align to TRBD1. Per the germline V gene, CDR1 is ENHRY and CDR2 is SYGVKD. Trimming took 6 bases from V and 1 from J; bases not matched to a gene: 6. The CDR3 contains 16 residues. The CDR3: CAISLTGGLNTGELFF. CDR3 DNA sequence: TGTGCCATCAGCCTGACAGGGGGACTGAACACCGGGGAGCTGTTTTTT.

In this sample, this clone turned up a few times. V usage is TRBV7-2 and J usage is TRBJ1-1; weak D call: TRBD1 (6 bases). CDR3 length: 14 amino acids. Trimming shortened V by 8 bases and J by 1 base, and 14 bases separated the two germline ends. Germline CDR1 and CDR2: SGHTA and FQGNSA. CDR3 sequence: CASGSGTTNTEAFF. The CDR3 DNA reads TGTGCCAGCGGATCCGGGACAACGAACACTGAAGCTTTCTTT.

This chain joins TRBV7-9 and TRBJ2-1; D is tentatively TRBD1 or TRBD2 (6 bases each). The CDR3 is 14 residues long. Germline CDR1 is SEHNR and CDR2 is FQNEAQ (reference sequence). V lost 3 bases, J lost 4 bases, and 10 bases lay in between. The CDR3 bases are TGTGCCAGCAGCTTGGGGGGCCCTTACAATGAGCAGTTCTTC. Translated, it gives CASSLGGPYNEQFF.

The chain has TRBV28 and TRBJ1-5, with a tentative D call TRBD1 (6 bases). The germline V gene has CDR1 MDHEN and CDR2 SYDVKM. V gave up 7 bases and J gave up 4 bases, with 17 bases separating them. This CDR3 is 15 amino acids long. The DNA for the CDR3 is TGTGCCAGCACGTTTATCCCCCAGGGGAATCAGCCCCAGCATTTT. Translated, it gives CASTFIPQGNQPQHF.

The V and J genes are TRBV5-5 and TRBJ2-5; the D gene is possibly TRBD2 (7 bases). CDR1 SGHKS and CDR2 YYEKEE come from the germline V gene (reference sequence). With 2 bases removed from V and 2 bases from J, the gap between germline ends came to 25 bases. CDR3 length: 19 residues. The CDR3 bases are TGTGCCAGCAGCTTCATCTTAGTGGGGGGGGCCGGTGAACAAGAGACCCAGTACTTC. Protein product: CASSFILVGGAGEQETQYF.

V gene TRBV28 combines with J gene TRBJ1-1; D is undetermined. Trimming shortened V by 3 bases and J by 6 bases, and 11 bases separated the two germline ends. The CDR3 extends over 13 amino acids. Germline values: CDR1 MDHEN, CDR2 SYDVKM. The CDR3 nucleotides read TGTGCCAGCAGTTTCCTCACCCCCCCTGAAGCTTTCTTT. This translates into CASSFLTPPEAFF. Supplemented by reference TRBV28 and TRBJ1-1, the full variable domain reads DVKVTQSSRYLVKRTGEKVFLECVQDMDHENMFWYRQDPGLGLRLIYFSYDVKMKEKGDIPEGYSVSREKKERFSLILESASTNQTSMYLCASSFLTPPEAFFGQGTRLTVV.

This clone was observed a few times. The V and J genes are TRBV19 and TRBJ1-5, with 7 bases lining up with TRBD1. After removal of 3 bases from V and 3 bases from J, the junction contained 5 bases not matched to a gene. The germline V gene encodes CDR1 LNHDA and CDR2 SQIVND (reference sequence). CDR3 length: 15 amino acids. CDR3 region: CASSMADRTNQPQHF. In DNA form, the CDR3 reads TGTGCCAGTAGTATGGCGGACAGGACCAATCAGCCCCAGCATTTT.

J is TRBJ2-3 and V is TRBV29-1, with a possible D match to TRBD1 (6 bases). The CDR3 runs 12 residues. V lost 6 bases and J lost 3, with 10 bases in between. Germline values: CDR1 SQVTM, CDR2 ANQGSEA. The DNA for the CDR3 is TGCAGCGTGTACCAGGGGACAGATACGCAGTATTTT. Translated: CSVYQGTDTQYF.

The chain recombines TRBV7-9 with TRBJ2-5; the D gene could be TRBD1 or TRBD2 (5 bases each). The V end was cut by 4 bases, the J end by 8 bases, with 14 bases between. There are 13 residues in the CDR3. Germline V gives CDR1 SEHNR, CDR2 FQNEAQ (reference sequence). CDR3 nucleotides: TGTGCCAGCAGCTCAGGGACCCTGAACACCCAGTACTTC. Translated, it gives CASSSGTLNTQYF.

V usage is TRBV21-1 and J usage is TRBJ2-2. TRBV21-1 is marked as a pseudogene. The CDR3 runs to 12 residues. In nucleotides, the CDR3 is TGTGCCAGCAGCAAGCATACCGGGGAGCTGTTTTTT. Protein product: CASSKHTGELFF.

The chain joins TRBV4-3 to TRBJ2-2; no clear D gene. Germline assignment: CDR1 LGHNA and CDR2 YSLEER. V lost 3 bases and J 7 bases, leaving 12 bases between the germline ends. The CDR3 is made up of 14 amino acids. The CDR3 nucleotides read TGCGCCAGCAGCCATCTCGGGTTGGGCGGGGAGCTGTTTTTT. This codes for CASSHLGLGGELFF.

This clone was seen just once. The CDR3 DNA is TGTGCCAGCAAGGAGGGAGGGCGCACAGATACGCAGTATTTT. It is translated as CASKEGGRTDTQYF. This chain connects TRBV28 to TRBJ2-3; 7 nucleotides agree with TRBD2. The CDR3 has 14 amino acids. Losses at the gene ends were 7 bases for V and 1 base for J; bases not matched to a gene: 5. Germline V lookup: CDR1 MDHEN, CDR2 SYDVKM.

The chain links TRBV5-1 to TRBJ1-2; D remains unclear. The CDR3 totals 13 residues. The V gene's germline CDR1 is SGHRS and CDR2 YFSETQ. Trimming cost V 0 bases and J 3 bases, with 6 bases left between them. The chain's CDR3 is CASSLGTYYGYTF. In DNA form, the CDR3 reads TGCGCCAGCAGCTTGGGGACGTACTATGGCTACACCTTC.

V is TRBV6-6 and J is TRBJ2-7; 7 nucleotides agree with TRBD1. CDR1 MNHNY and CDR2 SVGAGI come from the germline V gene (reference sequence). With 3 bases clipped from V and 0 bases from J, the junction kept 5 bases outside the gene matches. This CDR3 contains 15 residues. For the CDR3, the DNA is TGTGCCAGCAGTTATAGAGGGGGCCTCTCCTACGAGCAGTACTTC. It specifies CASSYRGGLSYEQYF.